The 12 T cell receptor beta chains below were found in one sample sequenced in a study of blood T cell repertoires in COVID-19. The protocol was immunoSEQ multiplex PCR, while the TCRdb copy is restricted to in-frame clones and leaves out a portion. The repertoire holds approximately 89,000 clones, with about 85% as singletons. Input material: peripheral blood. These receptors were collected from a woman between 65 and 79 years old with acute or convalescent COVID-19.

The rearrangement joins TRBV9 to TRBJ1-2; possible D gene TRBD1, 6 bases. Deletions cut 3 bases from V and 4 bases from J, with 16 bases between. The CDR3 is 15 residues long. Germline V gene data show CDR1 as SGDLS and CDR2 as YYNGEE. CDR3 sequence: CASSGRQVLSYGYTF. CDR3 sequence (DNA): TGTGCCAGCAGCGGTAGACAGGTGCTTTCCTATGGCTACACCTTC.

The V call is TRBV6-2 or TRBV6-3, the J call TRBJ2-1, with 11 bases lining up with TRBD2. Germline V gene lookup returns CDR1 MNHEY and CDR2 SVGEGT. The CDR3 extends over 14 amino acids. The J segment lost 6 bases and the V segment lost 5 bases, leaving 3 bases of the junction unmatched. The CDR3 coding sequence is TGTGCCAGCAGTACCGGGACTAGCGGCAATGAGCAGTTCTTC. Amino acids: CASSTGTSGNEQFF.

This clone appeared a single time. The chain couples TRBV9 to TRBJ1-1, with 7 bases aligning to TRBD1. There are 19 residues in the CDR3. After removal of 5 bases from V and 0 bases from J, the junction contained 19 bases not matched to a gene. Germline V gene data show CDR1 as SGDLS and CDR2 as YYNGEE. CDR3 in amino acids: CASRPWDSKRGGMNTEAFF. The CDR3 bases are TGTGCCAGCAGACCCTGGGACAGTAAAAGGGGAGGCATGAACACTGAAGCTTTCTTT.

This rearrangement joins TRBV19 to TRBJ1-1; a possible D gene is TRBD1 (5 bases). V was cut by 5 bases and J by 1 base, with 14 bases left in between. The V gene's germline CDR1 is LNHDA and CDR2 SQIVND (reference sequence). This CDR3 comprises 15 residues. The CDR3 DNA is TGTGCCAGTAGTCAAGGGGAGGGGAGGAACACTGAAGCTTTCTTT. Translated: CASSQGEGRNTEAFF. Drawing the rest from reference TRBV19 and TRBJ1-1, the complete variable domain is DGGITQSPKYLFRKEGQNVTLSCEQNLNHDAMYWYRQDPGQGLRLIYYSQIVNDFQKGDIAEGYSVSREKKESFPLTVTSAQKNPTAFYLCASSQGEGRNTEAFFGQGTRLTVV.

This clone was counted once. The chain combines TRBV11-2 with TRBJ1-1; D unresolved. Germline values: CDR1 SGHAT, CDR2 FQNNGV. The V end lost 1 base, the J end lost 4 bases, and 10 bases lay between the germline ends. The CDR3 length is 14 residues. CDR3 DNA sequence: TGTGCCAGCAGCTTAGGTCGTTCGGGCACTGAAGCTTTCTTT. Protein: CASSLGRSGTEAFF.

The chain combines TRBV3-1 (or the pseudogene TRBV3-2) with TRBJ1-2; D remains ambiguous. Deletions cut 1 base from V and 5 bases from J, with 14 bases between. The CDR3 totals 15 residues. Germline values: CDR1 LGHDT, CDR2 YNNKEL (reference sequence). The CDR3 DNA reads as TGTGCCAGCAGCCAAGGACGCGACGGGTCGTATGGCTACACCTTC. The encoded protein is CASSQGRDGSYGYTF.

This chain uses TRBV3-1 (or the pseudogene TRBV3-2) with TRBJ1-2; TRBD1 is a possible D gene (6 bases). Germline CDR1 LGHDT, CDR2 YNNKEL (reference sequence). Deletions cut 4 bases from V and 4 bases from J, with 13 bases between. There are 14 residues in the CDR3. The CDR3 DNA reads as TGTGCCAGCAGCCCCCTGGACAGTCTCTATGGCTACACCTTC. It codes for CASSPLDSLYGYTF.

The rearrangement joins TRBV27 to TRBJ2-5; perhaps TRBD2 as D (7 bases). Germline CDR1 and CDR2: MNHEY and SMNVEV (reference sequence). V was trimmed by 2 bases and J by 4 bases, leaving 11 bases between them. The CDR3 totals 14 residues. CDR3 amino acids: CASSLGGAVETQYF. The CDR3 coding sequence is TGTGCCAGCAGTTTAGGGGGGGCGGTAGAGACCCAGTACTTC.

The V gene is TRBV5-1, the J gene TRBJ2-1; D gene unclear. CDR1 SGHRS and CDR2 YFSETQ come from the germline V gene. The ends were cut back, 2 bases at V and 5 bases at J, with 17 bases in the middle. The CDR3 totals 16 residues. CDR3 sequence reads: CASSFNWILDHNEQFF. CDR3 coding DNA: TGCGCCAGCAGCTTCAATTGGATTCTAGACCACAATGAGCAGTTCTTC.

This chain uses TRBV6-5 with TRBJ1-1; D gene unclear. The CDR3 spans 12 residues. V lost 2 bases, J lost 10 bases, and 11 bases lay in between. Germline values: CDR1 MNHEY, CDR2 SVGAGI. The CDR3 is CASSYDSGRAFF. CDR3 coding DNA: TGTGCCAGCAGTTACGATAGCGGGAGAGCTTTCTTT.

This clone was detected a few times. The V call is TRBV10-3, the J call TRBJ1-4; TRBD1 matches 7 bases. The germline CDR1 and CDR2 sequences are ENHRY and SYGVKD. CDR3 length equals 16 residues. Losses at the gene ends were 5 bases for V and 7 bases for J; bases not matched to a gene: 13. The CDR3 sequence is CAISRDSPGDGEKLFF. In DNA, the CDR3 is TGTGCCATCAGTAGGGACAGCCCGGGTGATGGTGAAAAACTGTTTTTT.

In DNA form, the CDR3 reads TGTGCCAGCAGTGAATGGGGGGTCGTGACTGAAGCTTTCTTT. This gives the protein CASSEWGVVTEAFF. The chain links TRBV25-1 to TRBJ1-1; maybe TRBD1 (5 bases). Per the germline V gene, CDR1 is MGHDK and CDR2 is SYGVNS. This CDR3 has 14 residues. The ends were cut back, 1 base at V and 5 bases at J, with 11 bases in the middle.